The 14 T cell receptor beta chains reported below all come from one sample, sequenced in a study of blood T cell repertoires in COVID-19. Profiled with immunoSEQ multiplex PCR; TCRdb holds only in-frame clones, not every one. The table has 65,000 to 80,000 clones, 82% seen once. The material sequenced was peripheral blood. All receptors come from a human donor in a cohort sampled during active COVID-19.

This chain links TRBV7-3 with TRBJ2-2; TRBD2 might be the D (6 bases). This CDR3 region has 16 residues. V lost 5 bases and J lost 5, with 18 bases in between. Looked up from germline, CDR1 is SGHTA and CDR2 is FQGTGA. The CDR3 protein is CASSPHRLGRTGELFF. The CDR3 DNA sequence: TGTGCCAGCAGCCCCCATCGACTAGGTCGGACCGGGGAGCTGTTTTTT.

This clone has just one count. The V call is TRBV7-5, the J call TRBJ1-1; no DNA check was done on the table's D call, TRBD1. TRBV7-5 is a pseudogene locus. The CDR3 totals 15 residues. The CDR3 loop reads CARSPLQGRNTEAFF. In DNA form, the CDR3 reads TGTGCCAGAAGCCCATTACAGGGTAGGAACACTGAAGCTTTCTTT.

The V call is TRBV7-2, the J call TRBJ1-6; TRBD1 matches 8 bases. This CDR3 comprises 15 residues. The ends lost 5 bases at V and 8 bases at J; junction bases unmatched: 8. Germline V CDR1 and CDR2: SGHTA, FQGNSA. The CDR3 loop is CASSPQGARDSPLHF. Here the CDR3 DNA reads TGTGCCAGCAGCCCCCAGGGGGCTCGGGATTCACCCCTCCACTTT. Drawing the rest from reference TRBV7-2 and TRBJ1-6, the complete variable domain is GAGVSQSPSNKVTEKGKDVELRCDPISGHTALYWYRQSLGQGLEFLIYFQGNSAPDKSGLPSDRFSAERTGGSVSTLTIQRTQQEDSAVYLCASSPQGARDSPLHFGNGTRLTVT.

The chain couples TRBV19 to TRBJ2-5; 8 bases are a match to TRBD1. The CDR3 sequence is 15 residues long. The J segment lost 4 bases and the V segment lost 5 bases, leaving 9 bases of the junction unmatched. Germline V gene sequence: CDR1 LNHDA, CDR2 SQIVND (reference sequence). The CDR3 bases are TGTGCCAGTAGTGAACGAGGACAGGGTGGAGAGACCCAGTACTTC. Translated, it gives CASSERGQGGETQYF.

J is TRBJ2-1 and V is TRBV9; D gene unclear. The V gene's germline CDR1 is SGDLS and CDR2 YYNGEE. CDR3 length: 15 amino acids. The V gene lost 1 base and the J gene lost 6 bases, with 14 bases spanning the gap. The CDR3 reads CASSVTHQASNEQFF. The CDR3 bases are TGTGCCAGCAGCGTAACCCACCAGGCGAGCAATGAGCAGTTCTTC.

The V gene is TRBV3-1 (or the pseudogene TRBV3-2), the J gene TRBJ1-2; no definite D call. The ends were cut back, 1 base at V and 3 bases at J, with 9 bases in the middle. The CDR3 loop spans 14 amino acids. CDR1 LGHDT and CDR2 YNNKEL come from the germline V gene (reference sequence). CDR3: CASSQVSGYYGYTF. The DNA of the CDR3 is TGTGCCAGCAGCCAAGTAAGCGGGTACTATGGCTACACCTTC.

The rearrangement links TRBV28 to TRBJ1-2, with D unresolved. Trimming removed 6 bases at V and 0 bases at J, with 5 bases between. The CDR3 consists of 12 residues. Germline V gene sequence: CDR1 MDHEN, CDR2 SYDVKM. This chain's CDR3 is CASRESNYGYTF. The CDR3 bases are TGTGCCAGCAGGGAGTCTAACTATGGCTACACCTTC.

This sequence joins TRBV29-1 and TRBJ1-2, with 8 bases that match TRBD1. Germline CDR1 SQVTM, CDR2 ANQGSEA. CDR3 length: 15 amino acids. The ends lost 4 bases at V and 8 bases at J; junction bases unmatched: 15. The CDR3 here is CSVGQGRGQGKGYTF. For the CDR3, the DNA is TGCAGCGTTGGTCAGGGCAGGGGGCAGGGAAAGGGCTACACCTTC.

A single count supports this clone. CDR3 loop: CASSLVPGLTDTQYF. For the CDR3, the DNA is TGTGCCAGCAGCTTAGTGCCGGGGTTAACAGATACGCAGTATTTT. The rearrangement joins TRBV7-6 to TRBJ2-3; D might be TRBD2 (5 bases). CDR3 length equals 15 residues. Trimming removed 1 base from V and 3 bases from J, with 11 bases in between. The germline V gene has CDR1 SGHVS and CDR2 FNYEAQ.

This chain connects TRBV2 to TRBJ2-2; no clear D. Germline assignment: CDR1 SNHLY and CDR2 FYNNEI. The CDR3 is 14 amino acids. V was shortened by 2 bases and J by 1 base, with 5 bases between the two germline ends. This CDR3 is CASSETVNTGELFF. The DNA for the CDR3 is TGTGCCAGCAGTGAAACGGTGAACACCGGGGAGCTGTTTTTT.

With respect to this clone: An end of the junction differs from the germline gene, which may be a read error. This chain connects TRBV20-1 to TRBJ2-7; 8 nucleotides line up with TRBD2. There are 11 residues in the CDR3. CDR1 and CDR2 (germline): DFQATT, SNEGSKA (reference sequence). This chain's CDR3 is CGLARSYEQYF. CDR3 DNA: TGTGGACTAGCTCGCTCCTACGAGCAGTACTTC.

This chain's CDR3 is CAWSVGSSGANVLTF. CDR3 DNA sequence: TGTGCCTGGAGTGTAGGGAGCTCTGGGGCCAACGTCCTGACTTTC. The chain combines TRBV30 with TRBJ2-6; the D gene is possibly TRBD2 (5 bases). Per germline, CDR1 GTSNPN and CDR2 SVGIG (reference sequence). Trimming pared 0 bases from V and 0 bases from J, leaving 6 bases between. The CDR3 consists of 15 residues.

The CDR3 DNA sequence: TGCGCCAGCAGCTTGTCGGGGGGAACGCAGCGTGGCTACACCTTC. It codes for CASSLSGGTQRGYTF. This chain uses TRBV5-1 with TRBJ1-2; possible D gene TRBD1, 5 bases. The CDR3 covers 15 residues. Germline lookup yields CDR1 SGHRS and CDR2 YFSETQ. V lost 1 base, J lost 7 bases, and 17 bases lay in between.

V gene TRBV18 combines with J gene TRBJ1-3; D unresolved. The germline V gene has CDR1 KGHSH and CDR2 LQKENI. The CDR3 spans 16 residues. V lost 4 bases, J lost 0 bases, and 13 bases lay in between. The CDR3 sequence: CASSQRGLASGNTIYF. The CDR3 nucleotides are TGTGCCAGCTCACAGAGAGGACTGGCCTCTGGAAACACCATATATTTT.